Listed here is a single T cell receptor beta chain. The data belong to a study of beta chain features in type 1 diabetes. Study-level background: Examination spanned around 110,000,000 sorted cells from all samples.

Sequenced material consisted of expressed TCRB transcripts (all of the isolated RNA was reverse transcribed). Approximately 910,000 reads per sample were averaged for stem cell-like memory samples. Assay: immunoSEQ multiplex PCR; the TCRdb copy retains only in-frame clones and omits some. The table shows 70,000 to 95,000 clones, with about 32% occurring only once. The CDR3 sequence is 13 residues long. Germline CDR1 SGDLS, CDR2 YYNGEE. With 6 bases removed from V and 2 bases from J, the gap between germline ends came to 10 bases. The J gene is TRBJ2-3, the V gene TRBV9; TRBD2 might be the D (5 bases). Sequenced sample: stem cell memory CD4+ T cells from blood. The sequence was obtained from a woman under 30 in good health. The CDR3 loop is CASTRGYTDTQYF. The CDR3 coding sequence is TGTGCCAGCACCCGCGGGTACACAGATACGCAGTATTTT.